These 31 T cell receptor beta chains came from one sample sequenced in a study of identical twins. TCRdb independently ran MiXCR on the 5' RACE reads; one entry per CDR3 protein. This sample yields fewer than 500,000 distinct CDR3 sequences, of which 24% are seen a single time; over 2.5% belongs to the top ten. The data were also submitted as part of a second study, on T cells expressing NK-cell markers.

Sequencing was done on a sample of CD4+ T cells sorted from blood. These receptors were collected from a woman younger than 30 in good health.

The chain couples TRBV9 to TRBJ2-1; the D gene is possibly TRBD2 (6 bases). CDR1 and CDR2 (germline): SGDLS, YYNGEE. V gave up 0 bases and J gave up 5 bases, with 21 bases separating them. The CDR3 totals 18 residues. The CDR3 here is CASSVGVSGDLPDNEQFF. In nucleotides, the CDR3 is TGTGCCAGCAGCGTAGGAGTTTCGGGAGACCTCCCGGACAATGAGCAGTTCTTC.

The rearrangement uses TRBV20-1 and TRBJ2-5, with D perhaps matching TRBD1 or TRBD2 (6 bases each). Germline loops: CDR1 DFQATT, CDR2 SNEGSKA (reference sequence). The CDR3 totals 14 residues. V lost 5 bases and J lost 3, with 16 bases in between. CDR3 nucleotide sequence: TGCAGTGCTTCCCACGGGGGCCCTAAAGAGACCCAGTACTTC. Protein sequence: CSASHGGPKETQYF.

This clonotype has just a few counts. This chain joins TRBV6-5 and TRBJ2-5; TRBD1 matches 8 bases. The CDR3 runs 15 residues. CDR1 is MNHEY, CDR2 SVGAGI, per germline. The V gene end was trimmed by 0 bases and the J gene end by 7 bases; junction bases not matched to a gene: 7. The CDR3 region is CASSYSRQGRGTQYF. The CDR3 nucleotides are TGTGCCAGCAGTTACTCGCGACAGGGGAGAGGGACCCAGTACTTC.

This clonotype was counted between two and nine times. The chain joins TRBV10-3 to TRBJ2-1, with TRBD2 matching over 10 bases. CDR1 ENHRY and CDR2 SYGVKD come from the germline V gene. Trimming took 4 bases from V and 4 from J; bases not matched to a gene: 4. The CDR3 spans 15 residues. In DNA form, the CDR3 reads TGTGCCATCAGTGCCTCGGGACTAGCGTACAATGAGCAGTTCTTC. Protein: CAISASGLAYNEQFF.

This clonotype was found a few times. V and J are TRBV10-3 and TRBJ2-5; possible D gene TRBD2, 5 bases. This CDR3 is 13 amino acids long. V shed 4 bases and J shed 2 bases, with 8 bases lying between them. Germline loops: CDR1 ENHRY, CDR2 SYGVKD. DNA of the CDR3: TGTGCCATCAGTGGCGGGCTTCAAGAGACCCAGTACTTC. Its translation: CAISGGLQETQYF.

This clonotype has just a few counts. Here the CDR3 DNA reads TGCGCCAGCAGGACAACGGAAGGCTACACCTTC. This encodes CASRTTEGYTF. The chain couples TRBV5-1 to TRBJ1-2; D is ambiguous. Deletions cut 5 bases from V and 8 bases from J, with 10 bases between. Germline lookup yields CDR1 SGHRS and CDR2 YFSETQ. The CDR3 length is 11 residues.

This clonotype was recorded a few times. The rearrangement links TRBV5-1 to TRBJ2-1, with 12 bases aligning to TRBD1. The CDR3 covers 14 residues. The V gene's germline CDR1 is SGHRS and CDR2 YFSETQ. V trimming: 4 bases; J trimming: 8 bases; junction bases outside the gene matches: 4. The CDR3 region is CASSRDRGRDEQFF. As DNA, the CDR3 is TGCGCCAGCAGCCGGGACAGGGGGCGGGATGAGCAGTTCTTC.

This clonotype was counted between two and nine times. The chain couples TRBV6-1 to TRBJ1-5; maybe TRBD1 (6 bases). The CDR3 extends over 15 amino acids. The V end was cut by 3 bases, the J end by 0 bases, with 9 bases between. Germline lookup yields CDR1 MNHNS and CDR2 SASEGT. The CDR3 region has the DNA TGTGCCAGCAGTGACAACAGGGTTAGCAATCAGCCCCAGCATTTT. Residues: CASSDNRVSNQPQHF.

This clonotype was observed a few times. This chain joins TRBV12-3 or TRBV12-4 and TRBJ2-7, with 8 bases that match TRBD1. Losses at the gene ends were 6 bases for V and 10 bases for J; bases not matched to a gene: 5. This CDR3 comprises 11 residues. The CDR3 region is CASRRQGHQYF. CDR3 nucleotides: TGTGCCAGCAGGCGACAGGGGCACCAGTACTTC.

This CDR3 is CASSSVARGYEQYF. The CDR3 bases are TGTGCCAGCAGCTCGGTGGCAAGGGGTTACGAGCAGTACTTC. The chain combines TRBV7-6 with TRBJ2-7; D might be TRBD1 (5 bases). The CDR3 is 14 amino acids. The germline V and J ends were trimmed by 4 bases and 4 bases, with 14 bases remaining between them. Germline V gene lookup returns CDR1 SGHVS and CDR2 FNYEAQ.

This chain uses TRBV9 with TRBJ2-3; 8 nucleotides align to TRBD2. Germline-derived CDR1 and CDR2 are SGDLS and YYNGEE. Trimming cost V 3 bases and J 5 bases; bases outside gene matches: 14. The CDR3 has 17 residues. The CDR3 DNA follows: TGTGCCAGCAGCGCCCCATCGGGGGGGAGGGCAAGAGATACGCAGTATTTT. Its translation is CASSAPSGGRARDTQYF. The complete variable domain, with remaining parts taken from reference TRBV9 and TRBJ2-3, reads DSGVTQTPKHLITATGQRVTLRCSPRSGDLSVYWYQQSLDQGLQFLIQYYNGEERAKGNILERFSAQQFPDLHSELNLSSLELGDSALYFCASSAPSGGRARDTQYFGPGTRLTVL.

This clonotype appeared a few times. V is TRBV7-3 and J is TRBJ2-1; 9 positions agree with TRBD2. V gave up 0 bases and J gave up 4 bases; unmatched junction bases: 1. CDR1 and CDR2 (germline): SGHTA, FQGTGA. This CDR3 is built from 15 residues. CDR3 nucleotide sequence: TGTGCCAGCAGCTTAACGCGGGGGGGGTACAATGAGCAGTTCTTC. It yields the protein CASSLTRGGYNEQFF.

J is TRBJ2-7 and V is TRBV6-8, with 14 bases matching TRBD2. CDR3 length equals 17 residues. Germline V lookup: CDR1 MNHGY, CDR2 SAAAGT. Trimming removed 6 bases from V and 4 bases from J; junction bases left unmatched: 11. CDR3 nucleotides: TGTGCCAGCAGGAAGGGACTAGCGGGAGAGTCCTTTTACGAGCAGTACTTC. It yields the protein CASRKGLAGESFYEQYF.

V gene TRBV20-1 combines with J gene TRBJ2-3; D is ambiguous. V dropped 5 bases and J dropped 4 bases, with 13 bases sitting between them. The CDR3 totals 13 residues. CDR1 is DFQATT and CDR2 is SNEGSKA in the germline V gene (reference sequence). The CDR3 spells CSALLPVPDTQYF. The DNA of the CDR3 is TGCAGTGCTCTACTACCAGTGCCAGATACGCAGTATTTT.

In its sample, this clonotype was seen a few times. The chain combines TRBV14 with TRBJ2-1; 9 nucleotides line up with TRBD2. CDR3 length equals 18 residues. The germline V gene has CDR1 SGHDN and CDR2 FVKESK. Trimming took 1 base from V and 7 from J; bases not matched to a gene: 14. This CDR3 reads CASSQVPQASGILNEQFF. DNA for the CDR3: TGTGCCAGCAGCCAAGTTCCACAGGCTAGCGGGATTCTGAATGAGCAGTTCTTC. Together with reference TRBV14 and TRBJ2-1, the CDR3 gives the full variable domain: EAGVTQFPSHSVIEKGQTVTLRCDPISGHDNLYWYRRVMGKEIKFLLHFVKESKQDESGMPNNRFLAERTGGTYSTLKVQPAELEDSGVYFCASSQVPQASGILNEQFFGPGTRLTVL.

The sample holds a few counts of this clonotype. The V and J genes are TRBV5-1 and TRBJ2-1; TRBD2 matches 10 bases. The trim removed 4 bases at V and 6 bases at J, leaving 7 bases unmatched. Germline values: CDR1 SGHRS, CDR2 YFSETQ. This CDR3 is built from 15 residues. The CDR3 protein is CASSRAGGPGNEQFF. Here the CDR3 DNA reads TGCGCCAGCAGCCGAGCGGGAGGGCCGGGCAATGAGCAGTTCTTC. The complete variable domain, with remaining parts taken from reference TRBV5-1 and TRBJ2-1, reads KAGVTQTPRYLIKTRGQQVTLSCSPISGHRSVSWYQQTPGQGLQFLFEYFSETQRNKGNFPGRFSGRQFSNSRSEMNVSTLELGDSALYLCASSRAGGPGNEQFFGPGTRLTVL.

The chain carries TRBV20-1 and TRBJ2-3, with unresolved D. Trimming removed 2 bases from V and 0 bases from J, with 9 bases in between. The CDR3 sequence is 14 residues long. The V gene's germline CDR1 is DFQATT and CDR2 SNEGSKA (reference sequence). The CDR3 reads CSARLVRSTDTQYF. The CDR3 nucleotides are TGCAGTGCTAGACTAGTCCGAAGCACAGATACGCAGTATTTT.

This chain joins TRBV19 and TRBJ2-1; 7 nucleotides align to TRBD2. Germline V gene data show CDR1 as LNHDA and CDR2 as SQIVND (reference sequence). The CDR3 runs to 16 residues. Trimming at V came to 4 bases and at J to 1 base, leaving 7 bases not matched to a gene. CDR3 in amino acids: CASSTLLAVSYNEQFF. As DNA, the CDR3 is TGTGCCAGTAGTACTCTCCTAGCGGTATCCTACAATGAGCAGTTCTTC.

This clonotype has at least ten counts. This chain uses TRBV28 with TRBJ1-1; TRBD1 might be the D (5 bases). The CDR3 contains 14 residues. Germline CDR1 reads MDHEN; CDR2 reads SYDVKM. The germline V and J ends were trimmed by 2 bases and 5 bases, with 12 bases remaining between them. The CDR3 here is CASSLGGVGTEAFF. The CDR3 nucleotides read TGTGCCAGCAGTTTAGGAGGGGTGGGGACTGAAGCTTTCTTT.

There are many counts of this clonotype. CDR3 nucleotide sequence: TGCAGTGCCCTCCCCCGCGTCCTGTTGTCGGAGACCCAGTACTTC. As protein: CSALPRVLLSETQYF. This chain uses TRBV20-1 with TRBJ2-5; D gene uncertain. CDR1 is DFQATT and CDR2 is SNEGSKA in the germline V gene (reference sequence). V was shortened by 6 bases and J by 5 bases, with 22 bases between the two germline ends. The length of the CDR3 is 15 residues.

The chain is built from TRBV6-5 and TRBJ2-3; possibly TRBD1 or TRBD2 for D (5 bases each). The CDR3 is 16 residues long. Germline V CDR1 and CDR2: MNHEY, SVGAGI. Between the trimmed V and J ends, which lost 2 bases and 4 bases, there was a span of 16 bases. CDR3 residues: CASSYMGPLGPDTQYF. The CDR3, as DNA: TGTGCCAGCAGTTACATGGGACCCCTCGGCCCAGATACGCAGTATTTT.

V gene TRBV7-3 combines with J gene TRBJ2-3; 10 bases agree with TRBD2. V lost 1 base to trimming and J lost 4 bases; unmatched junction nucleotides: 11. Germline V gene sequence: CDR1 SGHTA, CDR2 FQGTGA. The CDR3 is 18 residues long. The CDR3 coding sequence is TGTGCCAGCAGCTTAAAAAGACTAGCGGGTCCGCGGGCAGATACGCAGTATTTT. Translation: CASSLKRLAGPRADTQYF.

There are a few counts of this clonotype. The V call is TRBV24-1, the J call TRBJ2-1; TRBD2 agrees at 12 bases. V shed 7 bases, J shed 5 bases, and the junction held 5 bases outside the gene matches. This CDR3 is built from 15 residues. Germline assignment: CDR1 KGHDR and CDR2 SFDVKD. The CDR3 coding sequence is TGTGCCACCAGCGAGACTAGCGGGGGTAACAATGAGCAGTTCTTC. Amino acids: CATSETSGGNNEQFF.

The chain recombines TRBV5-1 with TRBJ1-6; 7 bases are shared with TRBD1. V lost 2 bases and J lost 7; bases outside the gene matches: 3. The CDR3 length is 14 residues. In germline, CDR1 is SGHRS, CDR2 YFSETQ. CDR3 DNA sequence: TGCGCCAGCAGCTTACAGGGGATAAATTCACCCCTCCACTTT. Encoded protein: CASSLQGINSPLHF.

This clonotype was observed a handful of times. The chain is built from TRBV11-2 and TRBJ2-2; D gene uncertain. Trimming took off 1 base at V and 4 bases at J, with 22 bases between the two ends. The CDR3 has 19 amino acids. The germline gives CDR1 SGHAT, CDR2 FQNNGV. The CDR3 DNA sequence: TGTGCCAGCAGCTTAGTTCAGGTCGGGCGGCTACTGGCCACCGGGGAGCTGTTTTTT. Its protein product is CASSLVQVGRLLATGELFF.

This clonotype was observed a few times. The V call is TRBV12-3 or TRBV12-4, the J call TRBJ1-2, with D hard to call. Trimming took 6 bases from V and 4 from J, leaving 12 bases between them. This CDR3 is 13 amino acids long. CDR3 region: CASSLHVSYGYTF. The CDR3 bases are TGTGCCAGCAGCCTACACGTGAGCTATGGCTACACCTTC.

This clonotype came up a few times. For the CDR3, the DNA is TGCGCCAGCAGATACAGGGAAGGGACTGAAGCTTTCTTT. It specifies CASRYREGTEAFF. The genes are TRBV5-1 and TRBJ1-1; D might be TRBD1 (6 bases). There are 13 residues in the CDR3. Deletions cut 5 bases from V and 5 bases from J, with 13 bases between. The V gene's germline CDR1 is SGHRS and CDR2 YFSETQ.

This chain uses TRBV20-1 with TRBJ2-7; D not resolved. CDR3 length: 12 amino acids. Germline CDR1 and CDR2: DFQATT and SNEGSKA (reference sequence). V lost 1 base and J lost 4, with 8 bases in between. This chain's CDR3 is CSARVGYYEQYF. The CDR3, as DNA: TGCAGTGCTAGAGTTGGGTATTACGAGCAGTACTTC.

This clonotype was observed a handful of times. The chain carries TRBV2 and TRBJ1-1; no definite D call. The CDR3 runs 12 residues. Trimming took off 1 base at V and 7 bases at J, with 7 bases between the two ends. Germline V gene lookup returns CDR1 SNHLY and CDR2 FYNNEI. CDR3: CASSEVGNEAFF. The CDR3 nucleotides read TGTGCCAGCAGTGAAGTGGGCAATGAAGCTTTCTTT.

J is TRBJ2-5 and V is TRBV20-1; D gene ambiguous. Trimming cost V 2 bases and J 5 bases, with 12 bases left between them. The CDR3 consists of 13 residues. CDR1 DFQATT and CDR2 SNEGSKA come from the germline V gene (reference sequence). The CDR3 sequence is CSARWAGLETQYF. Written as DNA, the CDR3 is TGCAGTGCTAGATGGGCCGGGCTGGAGACCCAGTACTTC.

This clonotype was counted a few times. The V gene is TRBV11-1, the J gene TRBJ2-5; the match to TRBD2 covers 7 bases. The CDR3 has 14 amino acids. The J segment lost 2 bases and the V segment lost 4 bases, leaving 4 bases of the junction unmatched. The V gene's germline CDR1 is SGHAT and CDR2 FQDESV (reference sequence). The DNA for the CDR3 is TGTGCCAGCAGCTCTCGGGGGGTTCAAGAGACCCAGTACTTC. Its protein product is CASSSRGVQETQYF.